The T cell receptor (beta chain) described here comes from a study of T cell repertoires in cytomegalovirus infection. V was cut by 2 bases and J by 0 bases, with 5 bases left in between. The CDR3 loop spans 14 amino acids. Germline CDR1 and CDR2: MDHEN and SYDVKM. TCRdb used MiXCR to reprocess the reads, holding one entry per CDR3 protein. The table includes hundreds of thousands of distinct CDR3 sequences, about 5.9% detected once. The sample holds many counts of this clonotype. Its cognate antigen is unknown. Whole-study findings and limits: In two of eight donors, the top clonotype was HLA-C-restricted CMV-specific. Carriage of CMV together with the relevant HLA was identifiable through cumulative public TCR beta family frequency.

The rearrangement joins TRBV28 to TRBJ2-1; D is ambiguous. Input material: PBMCs. This receptor was obtained from a human donor in good health (CMV status not recorded). Some clones in this sample may be carry-over from other donors' samples. CDR3 nucleotides: TGTGCCAGCAGTTTAGTACCCTCCTACAATGAGCAGTTCTTC. Residues: CASSLVPSYNEQFF.